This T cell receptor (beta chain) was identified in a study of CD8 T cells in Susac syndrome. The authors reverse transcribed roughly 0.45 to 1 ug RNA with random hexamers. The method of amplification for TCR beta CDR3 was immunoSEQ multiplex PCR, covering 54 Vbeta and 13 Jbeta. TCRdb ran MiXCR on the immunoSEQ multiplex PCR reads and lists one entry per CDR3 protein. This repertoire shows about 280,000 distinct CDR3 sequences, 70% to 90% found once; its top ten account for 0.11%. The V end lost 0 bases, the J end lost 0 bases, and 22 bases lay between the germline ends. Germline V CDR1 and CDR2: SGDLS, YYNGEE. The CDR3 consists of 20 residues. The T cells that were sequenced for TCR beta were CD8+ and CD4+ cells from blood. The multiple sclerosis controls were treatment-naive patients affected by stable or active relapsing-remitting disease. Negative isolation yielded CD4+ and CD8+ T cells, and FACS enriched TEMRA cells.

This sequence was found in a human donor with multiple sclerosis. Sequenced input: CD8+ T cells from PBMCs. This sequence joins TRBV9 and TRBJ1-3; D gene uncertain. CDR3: CASSVAVATQDGNSGNTIYF. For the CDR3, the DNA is TGTGCCAGCAGCGTAGCGGTTGCTACCCAGGACGGAAACTCTGGAAACACCATATATTTT.